These 17 T cell receptor beta chains were sequenced from one sample in a study of response to subunit inactivated influenza vaccine. TCRdb recomputed calls from the RT-PCR reads with MiXCR, one row per CDR3 protein. The table has about 540,000 distinct CDR3 sequences, roughly a quarter seen once. Another study also made use of these data, one on T cells expressing NK-cell markers. As that report states: Scientists made TCR beta cDNA using 5'RACE template switching with UMIs.

Sequenced here: CD4+ T cells sorted from PBMCs, sampled roughly 12 days after vaccination. The receptors were gathered from a man aged 45-65 years who received an inactivated influenza vaccine.

The rearrangement joins TRBV11-2 to TRBJ1-1, with D maybe TRBD1 (6 bases). This CDR3 has 13 residues. Germline V gene lookup returns CDR1 SGHAT and CDR2 FQNNGV. The ends were cut back, 1 base at V and 6 bases at J, with 9 bases in the middle. The CDR3 bases are TGTGCCAGCAGCTTAGCAGGGGTGGCTGAAGCTTTCTTT. Its protein is CASSLAGVAEAFF.

This clonotype has more than one count but fewer than ten. The gene calls are TRBV20-1 and TRBJ2-1, with 13 positions matching TRBD2. CDR3 length: 15 residues. Germline V gene lookup returns CDR1 DFQATT and CDR2 SNEGSKA (reference sequence). The ends lost 3 bases at V and 5 bases at J; junction bases unmatched: 4. Here the CDR3 reads CSASLTSGGDNEQFF. The CDR3 DNA sequence: TGCAGTGCTAGCCTCACTAGCGGGGGGGACAATGAGCAGTTCTTC.

This clonotype came up a few times. This chain connects TRBV20-1 to TRBJ2-3, with TRBD2 identical over 8 bases. The CDR3 runs to 12 residues. From germline, CDR1 is DFQATT and CDR2 SNEGSKA (reference sequence). In DNA form, the CDR3 reads TGCAGCGCCGGGGGGGGCGGAGATACGCAGTATTTT. Encoded protein: CSAGGGGDTQYF.

This clonotype was counted a few times. The chain employs TRBV5-1 and TRBJ1-5, with D uncertain. Germline V lookup: CDR1 SGHRS, CDR2 YFSETQ. CDR3 size: 13 residues. The V end lost 0 bases, the J end lost 5 bases, and 6 bases lay between the germline ends. The CDR3 here is CASSLGGHQPQHF. Written as DNA, the CDR3 is TGCGCCAGCAGCTTGGGGGGTCATCAGCCCCAGCATTTT.

The chain carries TRBV2 and TRBJ2-2; TRBD2 aligns across 8 bases. V lost 4 bases to trimming and J lost 5 bases; unmatched junction nucleotides: 9. Germline loops: CDR1 SNHLY, CDR2 FYNNEI. The CDR3 runs 16 residues. The CDR3 bases are TGTGCCAGCAGTGCCCCGGGGGGGAGAGGAACCGGGGAGCTGTTTTTT. Translated, it gives CASSAPGGRGTGELFF.

This clonotype was counted only a few times. The J gene is TRBJ1-1, the V gene TRBV4-3; possible D gene TRBD1, 5 bases. This CDR3 spans 15 amino acids. V was clipped by 0 bases and J by 5 bases, with 13 bases between them. CDR1 and CDR2 from the germline V gene are LGHNA and YSLEER. The CDR3 protein is CASSQDRSRETEAFF. The DNA for the CDR3 is TGCGCCAGCAGCCAAGATCGGTCCAGGGAAACTGAAGCTTTCTTT.

The sample holds one count of this clonotype. V usage is TRBV18 and J usage is TRBJ2-1; tentative D call: TRBD2 (5 bases). Germline V CDR1 and CDR2: KGHSH, LQKENI. V dropped 2 bases and J dropped 5 bases, with 10 bases sitting between them. This CDR3 is built from 14 residues. The CDR3 reads CASSPTGSHNEQFF. The DNA of the CDR3 is TGTGCCAGCTCACCAACGGGGTCACACAATGAGCAGTTCTTC.

This clonotype was observed many times. V is TRBV7-9 and J is TRBJ2-3, with a tentative D call TRBD2 (6 bases). The CDR3 sequence is 15 residues long. The germline V gene encodes CDR1 SEHNR and CDR2 FQNEAQ (reference sequence). The V gene lost 2 bases and the J gene lost 1 base, with 10 bases spanning the gap. In DNA, the CDR3 is TGTGCCAGCAGCTTAACCAGGGAGGGCACAGATACGCAGTATTTT. This encodes CASSLTREGTDTQYF.

In this sample, this clonotype turned up a few times. This chain links TRBV7-2 with TRBJ2-7; 9 positions agree with TRBD2. Germline CDR1 SGHTA, CDR2 FQGNSA. J gave up 2 bases and V 1 base, and 3 bases lay outside the gene matches. The CDR3 is 15 amino acids. The CDR3 coding sequence is TGTGCCAGCAGCTTAGTAGCGGGGGAGACCTACGAGCAGTACTTC. Translating it yields CASSLVAGETYEQYF.

This clonotype was found a few times. The rearrangement uses TRBV28 and TRBJ2-2, with 8 nucleotides matching TRBD1. Germline-derived CDR1 and CDR2 are MDHEN and SYDVKM. V shed 5 bases and J 4 bases; nucleotides not matched to a gene: 9. CDR3 length equals 16 residues. This CDR3 is CASSPLQGVRTGELFF. The CDR3 DNA follows: TGTGCCAGCAGTCCGCTACAGGGGGTTCGCACCGGGGAGCTGTTTTTT.

This chain uses TRBV20-1 with TRBJ2-2; no definite D call. CDR3 length equals 13 residues. The V end lost 1 base, the J end lost 3 bases, and 6 bases lay between the germline ends. Germline V gene lookup returns CDR1 DFQATT and CDR2 SNEGSKA (reference sequence). The CDR3 is CSARAGYTGELFF. Written as DNA, the CDR3 is TGCAGTGCTAGAGCGGGTTACACCGGGGAGCTGTTTTTT.

This chain links TRBV28 with TRBJ1-1; TRBD1 matches 7 bases. This CDR3 has 14 amino acids. After removal of 4 bases from V and 4 bases from J, the junction contained 6 bases not matched to a gene. Germline-derived CDR1 and CDR2 are MDHEN and SYDVKM. The CDR3 reads CASSSTGLATEAFF. DNA of the CDR3: TGTGCCAGCAGTTCGACAGGGTTGGCCACTGAAGCTTTCTTT. The full variable domain, its missing parts supplied by reference TRBV28 and TRBJ1-1, is DVKVTQSSRYLVKRTGEKVFLECVQDMDHENMFWYRQDPGLGLRLIYFSYDVKMKEKGDIPEGYSVSREKKERFSLILESASTNQTSMYLCASSSTGLATEAFFGQGTRLTVV.

The chain recombines TRBV4-2 with TRBJ2-5; 8 positions match TRBD1. V lost 2 bases and J lost 5; bases outside the gene matches: 4. Germline CDR1 LGHNA, CDR2 YNFKEQ. The CDR3 is 14 amino acids. For the CDR3, the DNA is TGTGCCAGCAGCCAATCTTACAGGGGGGAGACCCAGTACTTC. Translating it yields CASSQSYRGETQYF.

The chain employs TRBV7-9 and TRBJ2-7; TRBD2 is a possible D gene (6 bases). Germline V gene data show CDR1 as SEHNR and CDR2 as FQNEAQ (reference sequence). The CDR3 sequence is 17 residues long. With 5 bases removed from V and 3 bases from J, the gap between germline ends came to 23 bases. This CDR3 reads CASSQKRGTRGDYEQYF. Here the CDR3 DNA reads TGTGCCAGCAGCCAGAAGAGAGGGACTCGCGGCGACTACGAGCAGTACTTC.

This clonotype was observed a handful of times. This chain uses TRBV29-1 with TRBJ2-5; D gene unclear. The germline V and J ends were trimmed by 3 bases and 4 bases, with 6 bases remaining between them. The CDR3 is 11 amino acids. The germline V gene has CDR1 SQVTM and CDR2 ANQGSEA. The CDR3 bases are TGCAGCGTTGAGGTCGGAGAGACCCAGTACTTC. Translated: CSVEVGETQYF.

The chain links TRBV4-3 to TRBJ2-1; D is perhaps TRBD2 (5 bases). V lost 0 bases and J lost 5, with 23 bases in between. Germline loops: CDR1 LGHNA, CDR2 YSLEER. CDR3 length: 19 amino acids. The CDR3 spells CASSQDVGRRGRANNEQFF. CDR3 coding DNA: TGCGCCAGCAGCCAAGATGTGGGTAGAAGAGGGAGAGCGAACAATGAGCAGTTCTTC.

This rearrangement joins TRBV6-5 to TRBJ1-1, with D hard to call. Germline V gene data show CDR1 as MNHEY and CDR2 as SVGAGI. The ends were cut back, 4 bases at V and 1 base at J, with 13 bases in the middle. The length of the CDR3 is 15 residues. This CDR3 reads CASSSNTGGNTEAFF. CDR3 coding DNA: TGTGCCAGCAGTTCTAATACGGGCGGGAACACTGAAGCTTTCTTT.